The clone carrying this T cell receptor beta chain came up many times. The antigen is undetermined. One entry per CDR3 protein results from TCRdb running MiXCR on the RACE reads. The table has 110,000 to 150,000 distinct CDR3 sequences, 12% seen once. The data originate from a study of human T cells and chemical hapten exposure. Overall study results and limits: The number of TCRs over 1 in 1000 frequency stayed unchanged after DPC.

Time point in this sample: patch test 2, 6 weeks after DPC sensitization. Treatment here: therapeutic diphenylcyclopropenone sensitization with weekly scalp DPC. Every donor had alopecia and was 18 to 70 years old; all were suitable for DPC. CDR1 is SGHTA, CDR2 FQGNSA, per germline. V shed 1 base and J shed 1 base, with 15 bases lying between them. The CDR3 length is 17 residues. The clonotype comes from a woman aged 50 to 60 with alopecia areata. Some clones in this sample may be carry-over from other donors' samples. This material consisted of whole blood, taken in connection with sensitization to the hapten diphenylcyclopropenone (DPC). The chain joins TRBV7-2 to TRBJ2-3; D may be TRBD1 or TRBD2 (5 bases each). The CDR3 here is CASSLGGFPRRTDTQYF. The CDR3 DNA reads as TGTGCCAGCAGCTTAGGGGGGTTCCCGCGCCGCACAGATACGCAGTATTTT.